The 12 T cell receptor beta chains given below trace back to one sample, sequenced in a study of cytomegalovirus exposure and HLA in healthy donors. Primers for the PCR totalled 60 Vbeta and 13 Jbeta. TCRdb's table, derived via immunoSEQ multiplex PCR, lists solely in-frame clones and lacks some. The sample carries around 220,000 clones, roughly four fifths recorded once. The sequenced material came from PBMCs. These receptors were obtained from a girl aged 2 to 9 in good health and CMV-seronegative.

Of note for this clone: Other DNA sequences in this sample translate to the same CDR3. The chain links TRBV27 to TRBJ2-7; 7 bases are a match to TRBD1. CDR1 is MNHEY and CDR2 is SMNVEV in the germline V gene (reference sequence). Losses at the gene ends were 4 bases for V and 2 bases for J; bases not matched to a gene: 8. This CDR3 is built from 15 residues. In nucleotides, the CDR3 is TGTGCCAGCAGTTCGCAACCGGGACAGACCTACGAGCAGTACTTC. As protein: CASSSQPGQTYEQYF.

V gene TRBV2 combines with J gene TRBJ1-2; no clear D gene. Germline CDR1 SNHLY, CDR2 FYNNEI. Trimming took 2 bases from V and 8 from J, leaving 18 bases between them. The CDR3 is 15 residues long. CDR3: CASSEPQWRKTGYTF. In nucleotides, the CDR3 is TGTGCCAGCAGTGAACCCCAGTGGCGGAAGACGGGCTACACCTTC.

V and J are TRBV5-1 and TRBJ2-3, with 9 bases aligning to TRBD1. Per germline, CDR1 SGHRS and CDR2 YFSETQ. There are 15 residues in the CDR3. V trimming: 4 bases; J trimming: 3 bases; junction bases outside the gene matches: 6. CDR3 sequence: CASSPKTGGTDTQYF. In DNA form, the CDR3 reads TGCGCCAGCAGCCCAAAGACAGGGGGTACAGATACGCAGTATTTT.

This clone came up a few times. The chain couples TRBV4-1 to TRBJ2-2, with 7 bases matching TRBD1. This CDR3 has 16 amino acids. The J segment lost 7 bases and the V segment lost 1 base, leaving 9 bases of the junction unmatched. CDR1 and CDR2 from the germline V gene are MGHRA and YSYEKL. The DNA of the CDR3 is TGCGCCAGCAGCCAAGTTTCGGGACAGTTAGGCGGGGAGCTGTTTTTT. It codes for CASSQVSGQLGGELFF.

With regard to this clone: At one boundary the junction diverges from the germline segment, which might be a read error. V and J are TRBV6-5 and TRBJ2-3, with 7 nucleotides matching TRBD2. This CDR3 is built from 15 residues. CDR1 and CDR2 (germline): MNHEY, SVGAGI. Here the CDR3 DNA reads TGTGACAGCAGTTACTCTAGCGGCTTCACAGATACGCAGTATTTT. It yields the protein CDSSYSSGFTDTQYF.

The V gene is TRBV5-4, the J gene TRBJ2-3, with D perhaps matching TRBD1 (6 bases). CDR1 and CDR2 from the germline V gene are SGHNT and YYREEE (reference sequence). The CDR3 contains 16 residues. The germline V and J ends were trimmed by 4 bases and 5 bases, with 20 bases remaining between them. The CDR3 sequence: CASSPMPGHQGDTQYF. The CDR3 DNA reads TGTGCCAGCAGCCCAATGCCGGGACACCAGGGAGATACGCAGTATTTT.

CDR3 loop: CASSLAIGGASADTQYF. The CDR3 DNA is TGCGCCAGCAGCTTGGCAATCGGGGGGGCCAGCGCAGATACGCAGTATTTT. The chain has TRBV5-1 and TRBJ2-3; 8 nucleotides line up with TRBD2. Germline V gene lookup returns CDR1 SGHRS and CDR2 YFSETQ. V lost 0 bases to trimming and J lost 4 bases; unmatched junction nucleotides: 10. This CDR3 has 17 residues.

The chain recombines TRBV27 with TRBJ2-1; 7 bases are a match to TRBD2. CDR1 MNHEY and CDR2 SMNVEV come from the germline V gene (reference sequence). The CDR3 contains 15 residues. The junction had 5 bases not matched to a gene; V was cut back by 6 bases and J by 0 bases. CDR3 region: CASRRAGTSYNEQFF. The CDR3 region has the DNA TGTGCCAGCAGAAGAGCGGGGACCTCCTACAATGAGCAGTTCTTC.

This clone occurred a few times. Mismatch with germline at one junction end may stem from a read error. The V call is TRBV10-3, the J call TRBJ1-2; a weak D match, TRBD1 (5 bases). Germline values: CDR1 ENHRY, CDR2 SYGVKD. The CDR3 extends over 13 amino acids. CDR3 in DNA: TGTGCCATCAGTGACAGTGTTGAGTCGGGGGACCGTTTC. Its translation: CAISDSVESGDRF.

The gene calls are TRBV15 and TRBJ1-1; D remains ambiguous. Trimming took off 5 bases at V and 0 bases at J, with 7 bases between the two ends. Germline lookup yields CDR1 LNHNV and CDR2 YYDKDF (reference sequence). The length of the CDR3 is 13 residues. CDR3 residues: CATSLDMNTEAFF. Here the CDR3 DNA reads TGTGCCACCAGCTTAGACATGAACACTGAAGCTTTCTTT.

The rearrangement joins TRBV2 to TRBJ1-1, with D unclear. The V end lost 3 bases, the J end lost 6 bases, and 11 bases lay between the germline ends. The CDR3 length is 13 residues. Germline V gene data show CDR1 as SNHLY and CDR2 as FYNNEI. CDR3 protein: CASSDIFGPEAFF. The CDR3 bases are TGTGCCAGCAGTGATATTTTTGGCCCTGAAGCTTTCTTT. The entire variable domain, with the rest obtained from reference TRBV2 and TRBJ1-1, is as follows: EPEVTQTPSHQVTQMGQEVILRCVPISNHLYFYWYRQILGQKVEFLVSFYNNEISEKSEIFDDQFSVERPDGSNFTLKIRSTKLEDSAMYFCASSDIFGPEAFFGQGTRLTVV.

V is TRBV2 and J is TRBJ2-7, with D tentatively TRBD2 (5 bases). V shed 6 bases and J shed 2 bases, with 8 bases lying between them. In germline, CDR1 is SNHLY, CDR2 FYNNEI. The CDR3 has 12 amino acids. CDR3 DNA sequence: TGTGCCAGCAGCGGGGATACCTACGAGCAGTACTTC. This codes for CASSGDTYEQYF.